This TCR beta chain was sequenced during a study of early T cells in non-severe SARS-CoV-2 infection. Study as a whole: Bulk RNA taken from unsorted whole blood was sequenced, leaving chains unpaired. Study-wide results and caveats: Anti-spike CD8 specificities were favored by VDJdb matching, whose results missed private and CD4 specificities.

The CDR3 is 14 residues long. Germline V gene data show CDR1 as DFQATT and CDR2 as SNEGSKA (reference sequence). V was pared by 3 bases and J by 1 base, with 12 bases between. Individually, cDNA molecules had unique molecular identifiers attached to them. TCRdb re-analysed the 5' RACE reads in MiXCR, keeping a single row per CDR3 protein. Here the sample spans approximately 90,000 distinct CDR3 sequences, 16% being singletons. The sample holds a few counts of this clonotype. Its antigen is unknown. This chain uses TRBV20-1 with TRBJ1-1; D is perhaps TRBD1 (6 bases). The sequence was collected from an adult who was a healthcare worker with PCR-confirmed SARS-CoV-2 infection or an uninfected control (not recorded which). The specimen was whole blood, collected at baseline. The CDR3 region has the DNA TGCAGTGCTAGGAAACAGGGCCCGAACACTGAAGCTTTCTTT. Translation gives CSARKQGPNTEAFF.